The 12 T cell receptor beta chains below were found in one sample sequenced in a study of beta chain features in type 1 diabetes. Of the isolated RNA, all was reverse transcribed, and so the sequenced material was expressed TCRB transcripts. The data were produced by immunoSEQ multiplex PCR, yet TCRdb's version contains in-frame clones alone and is incomplete. The sample contains roughly 450,000 clones, 10% to 12% of which appear only once. Sequencing was performed on naive CD4+ T cells from blood. Receptor source: a woman in her late teens or twenties in good health.

Only a few counts were recorded for this clone. J is TRBJ2-3 and V is TRBV15; D gene unclear. The germline V gene has CDR1 LNHNV and CDR2 YYDKDF (reference sequence). CDR3 size: 15 residues. V was shortened by 0 bases and J by 5 bases, with 12 bases between the two germline ends. CDR3 amino acids: CATSRESRSEDTQYF. The DNA of the CDR3 is TGTGCCACCAGCAGAGAGAGTAGATCAGAAGATACGCAGTATTTT. Variable domain in full (rest from reference TRBV15 and TRBJ2-3): DAMVIQNPRYQVTQFGKPVTLSCSQTLNHNVMYWYQQKSSQAPKLLFHYYDKDFNNEADTPDNFQSRRPNTSFCFLDIRSPGLGDTAMYLCATSRESRSEDTQYFGPGTRLTVL.

The V gene is TRBV12-5, the J gene TRBJ2-3, with D hard to call. Trimming stripped 1 base from V and 2 bases from J, with 10 bases between. The CDR3 is 15 amino acids. CDR1 is LGHNT and CDR2 is FRNRAP in the germline V gene. CDR3 sequence reads: CASGLGQPSTDTQYF. The DNA for the CDR3 is TGTGCTAGTGGTTTGGGACAACCCTCCACAGATACGCAGTATTTT.

This clone appeared a few times. The chain recombines TRBV7-9 with TRBJ2-3; D perhaps matches TRBD1 (6 bases). The V gene's germline CDR1 is SEHNR and CDR2 FQNEAQ (reference sequence). This CDR3 region has 15 residues. V lost 3 bases, J lost 1 base, and 11 bases lay in between. CDR3 DNA: TGTGCCAGCAGCTTCAGGGGCCAGGGCACAGATACGCAGTATTTT. Its protein is CASSFRGQGTDTQYF.

Note on this clone: The sample contains more than one DNA sequence encoding this CDR3. This chain joins TRBV9 and TRBJ2-7; tentative D call: TRBD2 (6 bases). CDR3 size: 14 residues. Germline values: CDR1 SGDLS, CDR2 YYNGEE. Trimming pared 0 bases from V and 0 bases from J, leaving 7 bases between. The CDR3 sequence: CASSVDGSSYEQYF. The CDR3 bases are TGTGCCAGCAGCGTAGACGGGAGCTCCTACGAGCAGTACTTC.

This clone was observed a handful of times. V gene TRBV10-3 combines with J gene TRBJ2-7, with 8 bases that match TRBD1. Germline values: CDR1 ENHRY, CDR2 SYGVKD. This CDR3 comprises 12 residues. V trimming: 5 bases; J trimming: 9 bases; junction bases outside the gene matches: 6. Here the CDR3 reads CAISPDRVVQYV. DNA for the CDR3: TGTGCCATCAGTCCGGACAGGGTGGTGCAGTACGTC.

The rearrangement uses TRBV6-5 and TRBJ2-1; TRBD1 aligns across 7 bases. V was clipped by 2 bases and J by 1 base; unmatched bases: 5. CDR1 is MNHEY, CDR2 SVGAGI, per germline. The CDR3 runs to 16 residues. The CDR3 spells CASSYGTAASYNEQFF. In DNA, the CDR3 is TGTGCCAGCAGTTACGGGACAGCAGCATCCTACAATGAGCAGTTCTTC.

With regard to this clone: Other DNA sequences from this sample encode an identical CDR3 as well. This chain joins TRBV27 and TRBJ2-3, with D uncertain. Germline CDR1 is MNHEY and CDR2 is SMNVEV (reference sequence). This CDR3 comprises 13 residues. V gave up 8 bases and J gave up 0 bases, with 9 bases separating them. CDR3 bases: TGTGCCAGCCGACGACTTAGCACAGATACGCAGTATTTT. Translating gives CASRRLSTDTQYF.

The gene calls are TRBV7-2 and TRBJ2-2, with TRBD2 matching over 7 bases. Germline CDR1 and CDR2: SGHTA and FQGNSA. After removal of 1 base from V and 4 bases from J, the junction contained 6 bases not matched to a gene. The CDR3 is 16 amino acids. The CDR3, as DNA: TGTGCCAGCAGCTTAGTCCTAGCGGAAAGCACCGGGGAGCTGTTTTTT. Its protein product is CASSLVLAESTGELFF.

The rearrangement joins TRBV7-3 to TRBJ2-1, with a weak D call TRBD2 (5 bases). This CDR3 has 17 amino acids. Germline V CDR1 and CDR2: SGHTA, FQGTGA. V lost 5 bases to trimming and J lost 0 bases, with 17 bases between them. The CDR3 DNA reads as TGTGCCAGCAGCCGATCCATAGCGACGAGCTCCTACAATGAGCAGTTCTTC. This encodes CASSRSIATSSYNEQFF.

This clone was observed a few times. V gene TRBV7-8 combines with J gene TRBJ2-3; tentative D call: TRBD2 (5 bases). The V end lost 5 bases, the J end lost 3 bases, and 18 bases lay between the germline ends. This CDR3 is built from 16 residues. The germline V gene has CDR1 SGHVS and CDR2 FQNEAQ. The CDR3: CASSLGRGPGTDTQYF. CDR3 in DNA: TGTGCCAGCAGCCTTGGCCGCGGCCCGGGGACAGATACGCAGTATTTT. The variable domain in full, completed from reference TRBV7-8 and TRBJ2-3, reads GAGVSQSPRYKVAKRGQDVALRCDPISGHVSLFWYQQALGQGPEFLTYFQNEAQLDKSGLPSDRFFAERPEGSVSTLKIQRTQQEDSAVYLCASSLGRGPGTDTQYFGPGTRLTVL.

V is TRBV7-2 and J is TRBJ2-5; D gene uncertain. Germline CDR1 is SGHTA and CDR2 is FQGNSA. The CDR3 covers 14 residues. V was cut by 5 bases and J by 2 bases, with 12 bases left in between. CDR3 bases: TGTGCCAGCAGCAGAGCAGTGTTTCAAGAGACCCAGTACTTC. This gives the protein CASSRAVFQETQYF. The full variable domain, in which reference TRBV7-2 and TRBJ2-5 provide the parts outside the CDR3, is GAGVSQSPSNKVTEKGKDVELRCDPISGHTALYWYRQSLGQGLEFLIYFQGNSAPDKSGLPSDRFSAERTGGSVSTLTIQRTQQEDSAVYLCASSRAVFQETQYFGPGTRLLVL.

This clone was recorded many times. This chain connects TRBV7-9 to TRBJ2-5; D perhaps matches TRBD2 (6 bases). The CDR3 is 12 residues long. Germline CDR1 is SEHNR and CDR2 is FQNEAQ (reference sequence). V was pared by 4 bases and J by 5 bases, with 8 bases between. CDR3 loop: CASSSLAETQYF. In DNA form, the CDR3 reads TGTGCCAGCAGCTCCCTAGCGGAGACCCAGTACTTC.